The 13 T cell receptor beta chains below all came from one sample that was sequenced in a study of a mutant IDH1 vaccine in newly diagnosed glioma. Regarding time point: week 35, safety follow-up. Topical imiquimod was applied with each vaccine dose, which held 300 ug of mutant IDH1 20-mer peptide. The antigens for these receptors are not known. Measured with immunoSEQ multiplex PCR; TCRdb has only the in-frame clones, and not every one. The repertoire holds 50,000 to 70,000 clones, approximately 87% seen once, with 1.6% in the top ten. Here the sequenced sample was PBMCs, taken from a glioma patient whose treatment included an IDH1 peptide vaccine. Source of these receptors: a middle-aged man with glioma.

This clone qualifies as medium-sized (0.01 to 0.1%). This chain connects TRBV4-1 to TRBJ1-2, with 8 bases identical to TRBD1. From germline, CDR1 is MGHRA and CDR2 YSYEKL. The CDR3 is 16 amino acids. V lost 3 bases, J lost 6 bases, and 12 bases stayed unmatched. CDR3 DNA: TGCGCCAGCAGCCACTACGCGACAGGGGACGGGAATGGCTACACCTTC. Amino acids: CASSHYATGDGNGYTF.

The chain employs TRBV15 and TRBJ2-3; 7 bases map to TRBD2. With V trimmed by 8 bases and J by 4 bases, 9 bases remained unmatched. CDR1 and CDR2 from the germline V gene are LNHNV and YYDKDF (reference sequence). The CDR3 spans 14 residues. The CDR3 sequence is CATLGRERPDTQYF. In nucleotides, the CDR3 is TGTGCCACCCTCGGGCGGGAGCGACCAGATACGCAGTATTTT.

The rearrangement uses TRBV7-8 and TRBJ2-7; 7 bases match TRBD1. The CDR3 has 15 amino acids. J lost 7 bases, V lost 1 base, and 10 bases had no gene match. CDR1 is SGHVS, CDR2 FQNEAQ, per germline. CDR3 in amino acids: CASSLEGARTGEQYF. The CDR3 nucleotides read TGTGCCAGCAGCTTAGAGGGGGCCCGGACTGGTGAGCAGTACTTC.

This chain connects TRBV10-3 to TRBJ2-7; TRBD2 is a possible D gene (6 bases). There are 16 residues in the CDR3. Germline V gene data show CDR1 as ENHRY and CDR2 as SYGVKD. V was trimmed by 4 bases and J by 0 bases, leaving 16 bases between them. The CDR3 spells CAISGLGGGSSYEQYF. CDR3 nucleotide sequence: TGTGCCATCAGTGGCCTGGGGGGAGGCAGCTCCTACGAGCAGTACTTC.

The chain uses TRBV7-6 and TRBJ2-7; 9 nucleotides match TRBD2. Germline values: CDR1 SGHVS, CDR2 FNYEAQ. The CDR3 sequence is 14 residues long. Trimming removed 2 bases from V and 6 bases from J; junction bases left unmatched: 5. CDR3 sequence: CASSLIAGDREQYF. The CDR3 nucleotides read TGTGCCAGCAGCTTAATAGCGGGAGACCGCGAGCAGTACTTC.

The chain links TRBV6-1 to TRBJ1-5, with 8 bases identical to TRBD1. The J segment lost 1 base and the V segment lost 4 bases, leaving 6 bases of the junction unmatched. Per the germline V gene, CDR1 is MNHNS and CDR2 is SASEGT. This CDR3 has 16 residues. The CDR3 bases are TGTGCCAGCAGTGCCCCAGGGGGCTACAGCAATCAGCCCCAGCATTTT. The encoded protein is CASSAPGGYSNQPQHF.

A note on this clone: Other nucleotide sequences in the sample specify the same CDR3. The chain employs TRBV18 and TRBJ1-1, with D tentatively TRBD1 (5 bases). This CDR3 is 13 amino acids long. Germline CDR1 reads KGHSH; CDR2 reads LQKENI. With 3 bases removed from V and 1 base from J, the gap between germline ends came to 6 bases. The CDR3 DNA reads TGTGCCAGCTCACCTGGGGGGAACACTGAAGCTTTCTTT. This translates into CASSPGGNTEAFF.

This clone was seen at least ten times. The sample carries other DNA sequences with the same CDR3. The CDR3, as DNA: TGCAGCGTTGTAGATAGCAATCAGCCCCAGCATTTT. Translating gives CSVVDSNQPQHF. The rearrangement joins TRBV29-1 to TRBJ1-5; D is ambiguous. Trimming took 4 bases from V and 0 from J, leaving 4 bases between them. Germline V lookup: CDR1 SQVTM, CDR2 ANQGSEA. The CDR3 sequence is 12 residues long. Looking up the rest from reference TRBV29-1 and TRBJ1-5 gives the full variable domain: SAVISQKPSRDICQRGTSLTIQCQVDSQVTMMFWYRQQPGQSLTLIATANQGSEATYESGFVIDKFPISRPNLTFSTLTVSNMSPEDSSIYLCSVVDSNQPQHFGDGTRLSIL.

The chain recombines TRBV10-3 with TRBJ2-7, with 9 bases fitting TRBD2. Looked up from germline, CDR1 is ENHRY and CDR2 is SYGVKD. The junction had 5 bases not matched to a gene; V was cut back by 6 bases and J by 2 bases. This CDR3 comprises 14 residues. The CDR3: CAIRNSGSAYEQYF. Here the CDR3 DNA reads TGTGCCATCAGAAATAGCGGGAGTGCCTACGAGCAGTACTTC.

This chain joins TRBV28 and TRBJ1-2; TRBD1 is a possible D gene (5 bases). This CDR3 spans 17 amino acids. Germline V CDR1 and CDR2: MDHEN, SYDVKM. V was pared by 6 bases and J by 0 bases, with 20 bases between. The CDR3 nucleotides read TGTGCCAGCAGCACCCCGGGAAGGGGTCCTTCTAACTATGGCTACACCTTC. Translated: CASSTPGRGPSNYGYTF.

The CDR3 protein is CASTPGGGRSYEQYF. Here the CDR3 DNA reads TGTGCCAGCACCCCAGGTGGAGGGAGATCCTACGAGCAGTACTTC. The rearrangement joins TRBV7-2 to TRBJ2-7, with a possible D match to TRBD2 (6 bases). The CDR3 totals 15 residues. CDR1 and CDR2 from the germline V gene are SGHTA and FQGNSA. Trimming removed 7 bases from V and 1 base from J, with 17 bases in between.

This clone was recorded only once. V gene TRBV27 combines with J gene TRBJ1-5, with TRBD1 as a possible D gene (5 bases). CDR1 is MNHEY and CDR2 is SMNVEV in the germline V gene (reference sequence). Trimming removed 3 bases at V and 5 bases at J, with 8 bases between. CDR3 length equals 13 residues. CDR3 in DNA: TGTGCCAGCAGTTTGACAGCCGATCAGCCCCAGCATTTT. Translated: CASSLTADQPQHF.

In its sample, this clone ranks as medium-sized (0.01 to 0.1%). This chain connects TRBV5-6 to TRBJ1-1; D uncertain. Germline-derived CDR1 and CDR2 are SGHDT and YYEEEE. The CDR3 totals 13 residues. The V gene lost 3 bases and the J gene lost 3 bases, with 9 bases spanning the gap. The DNA of the CDR3 is TGTGCCAGCAGCTCGTCACCACACACTGAAGCTTTCTTT. It translates to CASSSSPHTEAFF.